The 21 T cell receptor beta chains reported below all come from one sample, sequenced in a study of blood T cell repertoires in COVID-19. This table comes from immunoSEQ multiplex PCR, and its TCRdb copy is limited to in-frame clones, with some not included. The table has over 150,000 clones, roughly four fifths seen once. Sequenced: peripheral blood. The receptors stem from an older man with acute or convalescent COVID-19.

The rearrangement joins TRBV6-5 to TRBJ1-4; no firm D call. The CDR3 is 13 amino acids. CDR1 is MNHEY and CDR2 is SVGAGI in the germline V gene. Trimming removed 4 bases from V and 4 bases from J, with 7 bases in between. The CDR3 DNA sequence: TGTGCCAGCAGTTCTACCTTTAATGAAAAACTGTTTTTT. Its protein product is CASSSTFNEKLFF.

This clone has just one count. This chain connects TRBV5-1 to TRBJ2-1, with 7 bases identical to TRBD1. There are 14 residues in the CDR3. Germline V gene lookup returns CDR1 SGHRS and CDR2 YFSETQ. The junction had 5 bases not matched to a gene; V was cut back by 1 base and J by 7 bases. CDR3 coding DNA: TGCGCCAGCAGCTTGAAGGGGGCGCAGAATGAGCAGTTCTTC. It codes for CASSLKGAQNEQFF. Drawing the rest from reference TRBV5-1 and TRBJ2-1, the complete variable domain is KAGVTQTPRYLIKTRGQQVTLSCSPISGHRSVSWYQQTPGQGLQFLFEYFSETQRNKGNFPGRFSGRQFSNSRSEMNVSTLELGDSALYLCASSLKGAQNEQFFGPGTRLTVL.

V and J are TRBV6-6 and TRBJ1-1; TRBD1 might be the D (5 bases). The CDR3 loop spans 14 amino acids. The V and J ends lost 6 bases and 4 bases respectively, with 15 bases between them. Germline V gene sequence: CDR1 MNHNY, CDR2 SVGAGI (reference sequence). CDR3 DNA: TGTGCCAGCAGGGGACTCGCTCAGGGCACTGAAGCTTTCTTT. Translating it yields CASRGLAQGTEAFF.

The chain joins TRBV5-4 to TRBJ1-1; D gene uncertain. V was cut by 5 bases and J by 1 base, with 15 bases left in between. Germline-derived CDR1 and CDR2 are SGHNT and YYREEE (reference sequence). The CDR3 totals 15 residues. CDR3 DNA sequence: TGTGCCAGCAGTAAAAGTTTACCAGAGAACACTGAAGCTTTCTTT. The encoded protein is CASSKSLPENTEAFF.

The CDR3 bases are TGCAGTGCTTGGACAGGGCGCGAGCAGTACGTC. Its translation is CSAWTGREQYV. The chain has TRBV20-1 and TRBJ2-7, with 8 bases lining up with TRBD1. Germline V gene sequence: CDR1 DFQATT, CDR2 SNEGSKA (reference sequence). J gave up 6 bases and V 5 bases, and 3 bases lay outside the gene matches. CDR3 length: 11 amino acids.

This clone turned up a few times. As DNA, the CDR3 is TGTGCCAGCAGCCAAGAGACAGTTTCAACTAATGAAAAACTGTTTTTT. Encoded protein: CASSQETVSTNEKLFF. The rearrangement joins TRBV5-6 to TRBJ1-4; a weak D match, TRBD1 (5 bases). CDR1 and CDR2 (germline): SGHDT, YYEEEE. There are 16 residues in the CDR3. Trimming cost V 4 bases and J 0 bases, with 13 bases left between them.

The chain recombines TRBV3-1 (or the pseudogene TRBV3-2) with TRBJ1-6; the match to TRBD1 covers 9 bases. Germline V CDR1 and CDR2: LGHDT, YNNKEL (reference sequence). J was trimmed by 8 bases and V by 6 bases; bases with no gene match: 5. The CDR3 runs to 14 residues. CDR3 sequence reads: CASRQGANDSPLHF. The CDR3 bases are TGTGCCAGCAGACAGGGGGCGAATGATTCACCCCTCCACTTT.

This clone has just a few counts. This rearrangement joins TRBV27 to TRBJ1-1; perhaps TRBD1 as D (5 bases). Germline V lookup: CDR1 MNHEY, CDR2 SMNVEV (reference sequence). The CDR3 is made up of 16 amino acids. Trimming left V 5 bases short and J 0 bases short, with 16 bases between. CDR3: CASSLSGAEMNTEAFF. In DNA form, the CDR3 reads TGTGCCAGCAGTCTGAGCGGGGCAGAAATGAACACTGAAGCTTTCTTT.

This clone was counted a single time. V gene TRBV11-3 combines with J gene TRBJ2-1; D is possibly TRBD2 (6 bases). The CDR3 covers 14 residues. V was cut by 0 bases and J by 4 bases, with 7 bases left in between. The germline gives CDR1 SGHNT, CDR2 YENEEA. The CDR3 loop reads CASSLEEGYNEQFF. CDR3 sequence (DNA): TGTGCCAGCAGCTTAGAGGAGGGGTACAATGAGCAGTTCTTC.

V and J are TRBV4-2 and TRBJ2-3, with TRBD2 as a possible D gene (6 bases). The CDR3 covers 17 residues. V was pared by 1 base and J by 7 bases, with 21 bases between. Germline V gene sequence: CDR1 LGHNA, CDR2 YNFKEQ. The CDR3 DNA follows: TGTGCCAGCAGCCAAGCCACGGTGGGCGGCGGGGTAAATACGCAGTATTTT. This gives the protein CASSQATVGGGVNTQYF.

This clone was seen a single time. In DNA form, the CDR3 reads TGTGCCAGCAGGCTACAGGGAGATAACACCGGGGAGCTGTTTTTT. It codes for CASRLQGDNTGELFF. The rearrangement uses TRBV7-8 and TRBJ2-2, with D maybe TRBD1 (6 bases). V gave up 6 bases and J gave up 2 bases, with 13 bases separating them. Germline V gene data show CDR1 as SGHVS and CDR2 as FQNEAQ. CDR3 length: 15 residues. Combining the CDR3 with reference TRBV7-8 and TRBJ2-2 gives the whole variable domain GAGVSQSPRYKVAKRGQDVALRCDPISGHVSLFWYQQALGQGPEFLTYFQNEAQLDKSGLPSDRFFAERPEGSVSTLKIQRTQQEDSAVYLCASRLQGDNTGELFFGEGSRLTVL.

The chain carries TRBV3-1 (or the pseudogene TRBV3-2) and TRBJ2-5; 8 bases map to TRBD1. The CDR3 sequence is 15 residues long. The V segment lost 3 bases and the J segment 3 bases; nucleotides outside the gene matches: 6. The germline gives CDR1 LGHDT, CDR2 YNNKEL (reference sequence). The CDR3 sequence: CASSQEGTGKETQYF. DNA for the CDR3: TGTGCCAGCAGCCAGGAAGGGACAGGCAAAGAGACCCAGTACTTC.

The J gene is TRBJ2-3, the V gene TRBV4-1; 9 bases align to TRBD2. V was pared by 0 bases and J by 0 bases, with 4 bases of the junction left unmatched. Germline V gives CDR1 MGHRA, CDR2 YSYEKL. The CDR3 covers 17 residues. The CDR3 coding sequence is TGCGCCAGCAGCCAAGATGGAGCGGGGGGAAGCACAGATACGCAGTATTTT. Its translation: CASSQDGAGGSTDTQYF.

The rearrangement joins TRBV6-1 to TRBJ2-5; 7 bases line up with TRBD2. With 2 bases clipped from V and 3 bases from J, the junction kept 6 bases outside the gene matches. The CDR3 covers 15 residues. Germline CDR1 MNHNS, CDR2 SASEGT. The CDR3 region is CASSETKAGEETQYF. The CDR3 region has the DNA TGTGCCAGCAGTGAAACAAAGGCGGGGGAAGAGACCCAGTACTTC.

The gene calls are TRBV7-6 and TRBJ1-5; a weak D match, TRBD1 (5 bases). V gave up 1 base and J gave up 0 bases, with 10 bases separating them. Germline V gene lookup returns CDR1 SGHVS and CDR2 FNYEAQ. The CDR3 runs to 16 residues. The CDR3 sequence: CASSLGTLNSNQPQHF. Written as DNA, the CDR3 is TGTGCCAGCAGCTTAGGGACACTTAATAGCAATCAGCCCCAGCATTTT.

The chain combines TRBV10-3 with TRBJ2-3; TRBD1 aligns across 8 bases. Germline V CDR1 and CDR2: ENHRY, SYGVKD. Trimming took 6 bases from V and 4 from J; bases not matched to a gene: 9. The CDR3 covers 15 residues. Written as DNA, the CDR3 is TGTGCCATCAGCGCAGGGGGCACCCCTGCAGATACGCAGTATTTT. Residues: CAISAGGTPADTQYF.

CDR3 nucleotide sequence: TGTGCCATCAGTGTTGGGGGGGAGGGCACTGAAGCTTTCTTT. The encoded protein is CAISVGGEGTEAFF. V is TRBV10-3 and J is TRBJ1-1; a possible D gene is TRBD1 (5 bases). The ends were cut back, 4 bases at V and 4 bases at J, with 13 bases in the middle. The length of the CDR3 is 14 residues. Per germline, CDR1 ENHRY and CDR2 SYGVKD.

Here the CDR3 reads CASSRSFRDRSLSGANVLTF. The CDR3 bases are TGTGCCAGCTCACGCTCATTCCGGGACAGATCTCTCTCTGGGGCCAACGTCCTGACTTTC. The gene calls are TRBV18 and TRBJ2-6, with TRBD1 matching 7 bases. Germline V gives CDR1 KGHSH, CDR2 LQKENI. The CDR3 runs 20 residues. J lost 0 bases, V lost 4 bases, and 15 bases had no gene match.

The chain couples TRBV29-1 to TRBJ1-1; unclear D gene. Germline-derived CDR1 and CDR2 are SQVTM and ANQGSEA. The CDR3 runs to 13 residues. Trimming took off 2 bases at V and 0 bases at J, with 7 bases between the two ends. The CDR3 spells CSVEPYMNTEAFF. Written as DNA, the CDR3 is TGCAGCGTTGAACCCTATATGAACACTGAAGCTTTCTTT.

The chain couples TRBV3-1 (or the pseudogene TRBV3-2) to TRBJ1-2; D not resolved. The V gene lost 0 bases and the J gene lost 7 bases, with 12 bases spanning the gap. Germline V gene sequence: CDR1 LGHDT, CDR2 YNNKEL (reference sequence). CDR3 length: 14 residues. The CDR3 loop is CASSQEGQRGGYTF. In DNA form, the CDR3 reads TGTGCCAGCAGCCAAGAAGGGCAACGGGGTGGCTACACCTTC.

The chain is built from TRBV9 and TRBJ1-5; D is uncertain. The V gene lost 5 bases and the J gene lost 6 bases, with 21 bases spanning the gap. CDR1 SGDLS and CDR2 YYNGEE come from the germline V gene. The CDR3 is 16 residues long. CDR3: CASSPSWQVEGQPQHF. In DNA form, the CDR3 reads TGTGCCAGCAGTCCCTCGTGGCAGGTGGAAGGTCAGCCCCAGCATTTT.